This TCR beta chain was captured by sequencing in a study of blood T cell repertoires in COVID-19. In the study overall: From the United States, Italy and Spain came samples of acute and convalescent COVID-19. The cDNA or gDNA used as material had been derived from T cells, B-cell-depleted T cells, or PBMCs.

This CDR3 has 15 amino acids. CDR1 and CDR2 (germline): MNHEY, SVGAGI. J gave up 0 bases and V 4 bases, and 6 bases lay outside the gene matches. Per the original methods: Quantification of nucleated cells was approximated via reference gene primer amplification. This table comes from immunoSEQ multiplex PCR, and its TCRdb copy is limited to in-frame clones, with some not included. V and J calls and clone size are as listed in that table; D and trimming were resolved from the DNA. The sample holds about 94,000 clones; 75% to 85% are singletons and the top ten take under 20%. The sample consisted of peripheral blood. The clonotype was recovered from a human donor in a cohort sampled during active COVID-19. This chain links TRBV6-5 with TRBJ2-7, with TRBD1 matching 7 bases. CDR3: CASSSRQGPSYEQYF. The CDR3 DNA reads as TGTGCCAGCAGTTCCAGACAGGGACCCTCCTACGAGCAGTACTTC.